This TCR beta chain stems from a study of cytomegalovirus exposure and HLA in healthy donors. Germline values: CDR1 SGHRS, CDR2 YFSETQ. The junction had 6 bases not matched to a gene; V was cut back by 0 bases and J by 9 bases. CDR3 size: 15 residues. PCR primers comprised 60 Vbeta and 13 Jbeta primers. Assay: immunoSEQ multiplex PCR; the TCRdb copy retains only in-frame clones and omits some. The table lists over 150,000 clones, around 77% of them singletons, with roughly 3.7% in the top ten. Points from the study as a whole: A later analysis linked a missense variant in DCLRE1C to the trimming of TCR beta V and J genes. Serostatus for CMV was the only available immune exposure information. Reports indicated that the classifier achieved high specificity and sensitivity in diagnosing cytomegalovirus status.

With respect to this clone: Its antigen is undetermined.

This TCR came from a man between 25 and 39 years old in good health and CMV-seropositive. The sample taken for sequencing was PBMCs. The V call is TRBV5-1, the J call TRBJ1-6; 7 nucleotides match TRBD1. The CDR3: CASSLAGQGGSPLHF. In nucleotides, the CDR3 is TGCGCCAGCAGCTTGGCGGGGCAGGGGGGTTCACCCCTCCACTTT.